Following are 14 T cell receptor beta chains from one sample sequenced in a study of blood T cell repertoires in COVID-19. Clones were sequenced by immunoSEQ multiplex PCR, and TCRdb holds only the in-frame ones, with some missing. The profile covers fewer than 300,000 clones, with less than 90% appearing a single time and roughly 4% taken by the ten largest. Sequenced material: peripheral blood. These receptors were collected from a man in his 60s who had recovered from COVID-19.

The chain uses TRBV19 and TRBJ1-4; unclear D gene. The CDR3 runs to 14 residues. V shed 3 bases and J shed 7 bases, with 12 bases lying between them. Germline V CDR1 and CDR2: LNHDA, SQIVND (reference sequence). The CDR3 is CASSMGLVSEKLFF. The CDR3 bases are TGTGCCAGTAGTATGGGCCTTGTATCTGAAAAACTGTTTTTT.

The CDR3 DNA is TGTGCCATCAGTCTAACCAGCGGGGGAATAAACGAGCAGTACTTC. Amino acid sequence: CAISLTSGGINEQYF. The chain carries TRBV10-3 and TRBJ2-7; the match to TRBD2 covers 8 bases. Looked up from germline, CDR1 is ENHRY and CDR2 is SYGVKD. CDR3 length: 15 amino acids. The trim removed 5 bases at V and 5 bases at J, leaving 11 bases unmatched.

The chain's CDR3 is CASSPQVYEQYF. The CDR3 nucleotides are TGTGCCAGCAGCCCACAGGTTTACGAGCAGTACTTC. This sequence joins TRBV2 and TRBJ2-7; D might be TRBD1 (5 bases). The CDR3 totals 12 residues. The germline gives CDR1 SNHLY, CDR2 FYNNEI. Trimming cost V 6 bases and J 4 bases, with 10 bases left between them.

In DNA form, the CDR3 reads TGTGCCAGCAGCTTGCGAGCGGGGGGGAGCACAGATACGCAGTATTTT. Protein sequence: CASSLRAGGSTDTQYF. The chain combines TRBV7-3 with TRBJ2-3; 10 bases map to TRBD2. CDR3 size: 16 residues. Trimming removed 3 bases from V and 0 bases from J; junction bases left unmatched: 3. Per germline, CDR1 SGHTA and CDR2 FQGTGA.

CDR3 sequence reads: CASRDTSHYGYTF. Here the CDR3 DNA reads TGTGCCAGCAGGGACACTTCTCACTATGGCTACACCTTC. The gene calls are TRBV9 and TRBJ1-2, with D perhaps matching TRBD1 (5 bases). V was clipped by 5 bases and J by 3 bases, with 11 bases between them. The CDR3 totals 13 residues. Germline lookup yields CDR1 SGDLS and CDR2 YYNGEE.

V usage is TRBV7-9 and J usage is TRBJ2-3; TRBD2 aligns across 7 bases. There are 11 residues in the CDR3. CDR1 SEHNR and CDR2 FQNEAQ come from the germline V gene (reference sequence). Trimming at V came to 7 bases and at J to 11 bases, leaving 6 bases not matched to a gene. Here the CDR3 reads CASTQGGGQYF. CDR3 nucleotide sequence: TGTGCCAGCACGCAAGGCGGGGGGCAGTATTTT.

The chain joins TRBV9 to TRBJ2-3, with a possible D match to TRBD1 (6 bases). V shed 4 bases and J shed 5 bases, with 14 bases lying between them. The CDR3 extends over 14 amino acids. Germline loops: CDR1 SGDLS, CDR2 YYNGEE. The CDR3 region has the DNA TGTGCCAGCAGCTCAAACAGGGTTAAAGATACGCAGTATTTT. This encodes CASSSNRVKDTQYF.

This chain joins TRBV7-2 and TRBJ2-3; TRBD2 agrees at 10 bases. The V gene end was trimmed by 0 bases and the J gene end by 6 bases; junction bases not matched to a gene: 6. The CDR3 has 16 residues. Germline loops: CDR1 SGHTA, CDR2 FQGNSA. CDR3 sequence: CASSLAPLAGSDTQYF. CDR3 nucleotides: TGTGCCAGCAGCTTAGCCCCACTAGCGGGGTCCGATACGCAGTATTTT.

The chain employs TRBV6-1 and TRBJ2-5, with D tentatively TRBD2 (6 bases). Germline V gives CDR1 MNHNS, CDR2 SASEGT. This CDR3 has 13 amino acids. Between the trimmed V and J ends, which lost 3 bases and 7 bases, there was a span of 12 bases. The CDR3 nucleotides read TGTGCCAGCAGTGATGTGGGGCGGGGGACCCAGTACTTC. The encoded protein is CASSDVGRGTQYF.

The CDR3 reads CASSQERRLPQHF. CDR3 DNA: TGCGCCAGCAGCCAAGAACGCAGGCTGCCCCAGCATTTT. The chain links TRBV4-1 to TRBJ1-5; D is unclear. This CDR3 has 13 residues. V lost 0 bases, J lost 9 bases, and 9 bases lay in between. Germline V lookup: CDR1 MGHRA, CDR2 YSYEKL.

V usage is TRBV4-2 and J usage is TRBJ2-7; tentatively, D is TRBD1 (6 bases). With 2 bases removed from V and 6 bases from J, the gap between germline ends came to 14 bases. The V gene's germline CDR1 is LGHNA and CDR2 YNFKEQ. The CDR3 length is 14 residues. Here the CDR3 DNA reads TGTGCCAGCAGCCAAAACACAGGGCCCGGCGAGCAGTACTTC. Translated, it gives CASSQNTGPGEQYF.

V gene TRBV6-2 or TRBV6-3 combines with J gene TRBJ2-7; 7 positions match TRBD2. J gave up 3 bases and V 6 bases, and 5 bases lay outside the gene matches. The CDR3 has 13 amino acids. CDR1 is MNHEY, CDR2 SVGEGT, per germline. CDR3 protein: CASSRGGDYEQYF. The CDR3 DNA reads TGTGCCAGCAGCCGCGGGGGTGACTACGAGCAGTACTTC.

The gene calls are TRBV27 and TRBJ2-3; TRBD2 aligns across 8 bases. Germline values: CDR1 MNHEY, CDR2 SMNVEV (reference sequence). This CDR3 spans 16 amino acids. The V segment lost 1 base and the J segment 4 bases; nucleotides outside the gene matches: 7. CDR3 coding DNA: TGTGCCAGCAGTTTATGGCTAGCGGGTTTATCAGATACGCAGTATTTT. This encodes CASSLWLAGLSDTQYF.

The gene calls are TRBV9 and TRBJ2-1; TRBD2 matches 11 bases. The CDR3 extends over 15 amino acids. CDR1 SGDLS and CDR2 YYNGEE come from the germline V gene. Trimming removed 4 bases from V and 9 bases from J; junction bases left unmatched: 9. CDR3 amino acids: CASSLVAGGLSEQFF. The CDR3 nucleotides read TGTGCCAGCAGCCTGGTAGCGGGGGGGCTTAGTGAGCAGTTCTTC.